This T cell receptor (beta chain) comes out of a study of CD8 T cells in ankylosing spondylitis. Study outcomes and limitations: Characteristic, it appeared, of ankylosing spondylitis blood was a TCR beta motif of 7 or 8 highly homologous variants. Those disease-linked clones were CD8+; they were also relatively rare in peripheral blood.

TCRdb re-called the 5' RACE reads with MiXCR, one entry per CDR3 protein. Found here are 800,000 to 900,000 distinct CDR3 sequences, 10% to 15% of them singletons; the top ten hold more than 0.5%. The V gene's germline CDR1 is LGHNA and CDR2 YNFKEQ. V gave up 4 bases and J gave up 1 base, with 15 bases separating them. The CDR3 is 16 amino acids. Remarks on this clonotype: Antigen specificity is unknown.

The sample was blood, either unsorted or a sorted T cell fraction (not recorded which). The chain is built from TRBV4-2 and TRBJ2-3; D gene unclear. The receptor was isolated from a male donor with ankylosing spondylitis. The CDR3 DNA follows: TGTGCCAGCAGCCTTTACCCGGGCAGCGGCACAGATACGCAGTATTTT. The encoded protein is CASSLYPGSGTDTQYF.